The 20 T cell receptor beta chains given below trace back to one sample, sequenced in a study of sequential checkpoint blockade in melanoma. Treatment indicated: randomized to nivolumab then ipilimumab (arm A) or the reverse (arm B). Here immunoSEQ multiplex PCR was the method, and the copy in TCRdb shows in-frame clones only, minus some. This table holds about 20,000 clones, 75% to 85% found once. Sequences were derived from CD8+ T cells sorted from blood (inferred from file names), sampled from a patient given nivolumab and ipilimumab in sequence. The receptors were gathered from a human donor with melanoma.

The CDR3 region is CASSPRTGTSDTQYF. The CDR3 DNA reads TGTGCCAGCAGCCCCCGGACAGGCACGTCGGATACGCAGTATTTT. The rearrangement links TRBV9 to TRBJ2-3; 7 nucleotides align to TRBD1. Germline V gene lookup returns CDR1 SGDLS and CDR2 YYNGEE. The CDR3 covers 15 residues. The V segment lost 4 bases and the J segment 6 bases; nucleotides outside the gene matches: 11.

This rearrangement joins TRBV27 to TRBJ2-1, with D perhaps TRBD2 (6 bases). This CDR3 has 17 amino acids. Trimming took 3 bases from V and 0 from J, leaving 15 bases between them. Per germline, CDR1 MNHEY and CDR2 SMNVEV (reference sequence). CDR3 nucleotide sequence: TGTGCCAGCAGTTTCGCGGGGCGACCGAGCTCCTACAATGAGCAGTTCTTC. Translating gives CASSFAGRPSSYNEQFF.

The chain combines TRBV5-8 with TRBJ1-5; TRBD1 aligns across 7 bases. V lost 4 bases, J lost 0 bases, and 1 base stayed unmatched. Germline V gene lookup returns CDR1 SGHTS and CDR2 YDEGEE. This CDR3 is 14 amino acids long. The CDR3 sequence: CASSNRGSNQPQHF. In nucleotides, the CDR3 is TGTGCCAGCAGCAACAGGGGTAGCAATCAGCCCCAGCATTTT.

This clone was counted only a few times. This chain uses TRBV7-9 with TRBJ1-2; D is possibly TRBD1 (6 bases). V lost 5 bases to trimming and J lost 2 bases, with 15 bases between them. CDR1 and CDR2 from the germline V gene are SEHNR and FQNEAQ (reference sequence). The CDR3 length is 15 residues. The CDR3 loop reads CASSPPVTGNYGYTF. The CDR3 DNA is TGTGCCAGCAGCCCCCCCGTCACAGGGAACTATGGCTACACCTTC.

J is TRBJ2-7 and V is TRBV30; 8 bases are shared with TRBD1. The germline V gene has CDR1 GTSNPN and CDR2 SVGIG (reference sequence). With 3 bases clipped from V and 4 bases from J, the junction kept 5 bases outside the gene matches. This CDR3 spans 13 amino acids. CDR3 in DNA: TGTGCCTGGAGCCGGACAGGGACTTACGAGCAGTACTTC. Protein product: CAWSRTGTYEQYF. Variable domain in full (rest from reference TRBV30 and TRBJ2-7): SQTIHQWPATLVQPVGSPLSLECTVEGTSNPNLYWYRQAAGRGLQLLFYSVGIGQISSEVPQNLSASRPQDRQFILSSKKLLLSDSGFYLCAWSRTGTYEQYFGPGTRLTVT.

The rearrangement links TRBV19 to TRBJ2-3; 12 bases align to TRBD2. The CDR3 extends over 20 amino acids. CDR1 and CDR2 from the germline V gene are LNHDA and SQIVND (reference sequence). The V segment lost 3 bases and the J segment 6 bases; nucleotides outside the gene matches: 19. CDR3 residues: CASSIVLAGGHQDPRDTQYF. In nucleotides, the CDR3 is TGTGCCAGTAGTATCGTTCTAGCGGGGGGGCACCAAGACCCTCGGGATACGCAGTATTTT.

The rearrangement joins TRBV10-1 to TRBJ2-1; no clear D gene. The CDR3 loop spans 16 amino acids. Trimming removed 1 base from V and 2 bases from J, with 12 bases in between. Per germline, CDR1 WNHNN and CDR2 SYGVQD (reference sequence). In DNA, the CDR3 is TGCGCCAGCAGTGAGTACCATCGCGGAGCCTACAATGAGCAGTTCTTC. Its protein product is CASSEYHRGAYNEQFF.

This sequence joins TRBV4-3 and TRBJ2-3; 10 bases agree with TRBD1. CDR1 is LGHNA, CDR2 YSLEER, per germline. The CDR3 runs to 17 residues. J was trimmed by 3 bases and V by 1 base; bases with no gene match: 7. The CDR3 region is CASSQVGTGERTDTQYF. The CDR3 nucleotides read TGCGCCAGCAGCCAAGTCGGGACAGGGGAGAGGACAGATACGCAGTATTTT.

The DNA of the CDR3 is TGCAGCGTTCCTGACAGATCAGATACGCAGTATTTT. It translates to CSVPDRSDTQYF. The chain couples TRBV29-1 to TRBJ2-3; TRBD1 might be the D (5 bases). Germline loops: CDR1 SQVTM, CDR2 ANQGSEA. There are 12 residues in the CDR3. Trimming cost V 5 bases and J 4 bases, with 10 bases left between them.

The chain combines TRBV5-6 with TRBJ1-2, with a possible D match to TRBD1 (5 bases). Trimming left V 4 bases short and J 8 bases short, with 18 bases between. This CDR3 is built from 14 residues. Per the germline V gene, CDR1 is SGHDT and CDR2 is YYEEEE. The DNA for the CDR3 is TGTGCCAGCAGCGCGGCCGTCCAGGGAGGAGGCTACACCTTC. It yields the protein CASSAAVQGGGYTF.

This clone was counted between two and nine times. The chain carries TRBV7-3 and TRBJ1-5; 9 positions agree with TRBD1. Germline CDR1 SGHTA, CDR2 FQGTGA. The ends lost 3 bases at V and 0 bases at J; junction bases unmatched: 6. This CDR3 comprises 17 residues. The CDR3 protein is CASSFRDREDSNQPQHF. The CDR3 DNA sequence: TGTGCCAGCAGCTTCCGGGACAGGGAAGATAGCAATCAGCCCCAGCATTTT.

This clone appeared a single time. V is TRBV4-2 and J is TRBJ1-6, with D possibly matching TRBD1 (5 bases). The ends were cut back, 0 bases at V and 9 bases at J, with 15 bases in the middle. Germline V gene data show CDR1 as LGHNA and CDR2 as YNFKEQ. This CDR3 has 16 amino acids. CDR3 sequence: CASSQERGARGSPLHF. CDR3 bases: TGTGCCAGCAGCCAAGAGAGGGGTGCGCGGGGTTCACCCCTCCACTTT.

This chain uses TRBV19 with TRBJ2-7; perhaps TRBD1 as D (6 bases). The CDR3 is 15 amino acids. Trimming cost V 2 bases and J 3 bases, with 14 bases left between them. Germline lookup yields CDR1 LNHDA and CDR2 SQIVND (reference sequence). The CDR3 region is CASSILSGQHYEQYF. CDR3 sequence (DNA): TGTGCCAGTAGTATACTTTCTGGACAGCACTACGAGCAGTACTTC.

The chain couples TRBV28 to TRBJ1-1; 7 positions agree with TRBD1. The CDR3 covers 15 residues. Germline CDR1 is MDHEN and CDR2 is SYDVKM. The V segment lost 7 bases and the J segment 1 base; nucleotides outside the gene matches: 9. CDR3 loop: CASKRDRETNTEAFF. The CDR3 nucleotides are TGTGCCAGCAAAAGGGACAGAGAAACGAACACTGAAGCTTTCTTT.

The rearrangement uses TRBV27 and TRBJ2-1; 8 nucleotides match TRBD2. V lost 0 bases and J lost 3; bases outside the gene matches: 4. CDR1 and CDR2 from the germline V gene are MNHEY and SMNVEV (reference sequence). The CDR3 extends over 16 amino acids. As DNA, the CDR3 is TGTGCCAGCAGTTTATCTTTCGGGGGGGTCTACAATGAGCAGTTCTTC. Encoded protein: CASSLSFGGVYNEQFF.

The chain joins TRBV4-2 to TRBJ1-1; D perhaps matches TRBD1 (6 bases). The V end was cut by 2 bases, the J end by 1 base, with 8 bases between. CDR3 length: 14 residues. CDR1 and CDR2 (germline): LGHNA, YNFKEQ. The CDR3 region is CASSQLGGNTEAFF. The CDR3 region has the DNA TGTGCCAGCAGCCAACTAGGGGGGAACACTGAAGCTTTCTTT.

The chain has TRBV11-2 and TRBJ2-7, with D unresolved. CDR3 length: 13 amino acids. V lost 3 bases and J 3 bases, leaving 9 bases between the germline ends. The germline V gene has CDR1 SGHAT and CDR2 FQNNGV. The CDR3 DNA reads TGTGCCAGCAGCTTGGGCACCTACTACGAGCAGTACTTC. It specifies CASSLGTYYEQYF.

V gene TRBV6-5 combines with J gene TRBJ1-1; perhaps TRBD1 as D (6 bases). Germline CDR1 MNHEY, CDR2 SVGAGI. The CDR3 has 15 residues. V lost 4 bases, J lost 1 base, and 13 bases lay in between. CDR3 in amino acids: CASSSTGWKNTEAFF. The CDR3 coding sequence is TGTGCCAGCAGTTCAACAGGGTGGAAGAACACTGAAGCTTTCTTT.

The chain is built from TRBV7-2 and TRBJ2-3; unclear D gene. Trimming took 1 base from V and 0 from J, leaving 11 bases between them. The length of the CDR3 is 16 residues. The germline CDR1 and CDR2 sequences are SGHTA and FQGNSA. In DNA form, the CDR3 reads TGTGCCAGCAGCTTAGTATTAGCTAGTAGCACAGATACGCAGTATTTT. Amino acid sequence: CASSLVLASSTDTQYF.

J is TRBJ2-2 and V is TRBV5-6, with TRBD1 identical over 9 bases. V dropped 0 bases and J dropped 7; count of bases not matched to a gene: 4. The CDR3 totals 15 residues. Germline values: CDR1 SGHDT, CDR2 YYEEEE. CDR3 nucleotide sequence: TGTGCCAGCAGCTTGGGGACAGGGGTGGTCGGGGAGCTGTTTTTT. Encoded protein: CASSLGTGVVGELFF.